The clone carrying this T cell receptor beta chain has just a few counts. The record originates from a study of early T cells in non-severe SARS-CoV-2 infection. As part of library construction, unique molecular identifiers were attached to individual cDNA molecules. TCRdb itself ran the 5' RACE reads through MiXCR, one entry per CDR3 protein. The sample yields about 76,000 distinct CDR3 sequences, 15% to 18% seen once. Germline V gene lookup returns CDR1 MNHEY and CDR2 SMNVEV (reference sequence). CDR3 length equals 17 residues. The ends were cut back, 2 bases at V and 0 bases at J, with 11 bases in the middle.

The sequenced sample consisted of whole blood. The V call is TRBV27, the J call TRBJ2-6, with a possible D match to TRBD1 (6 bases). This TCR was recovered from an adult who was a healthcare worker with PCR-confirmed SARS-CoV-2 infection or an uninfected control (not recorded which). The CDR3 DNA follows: TGTGCCAGCAGTTTAAGACAGGTTCGCTCTGGGGCCAACGTCCTGACTTTC. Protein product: CASSLRQVRSGANVLTF.